One sample yielded the 12 T cell receptor beta chains listed below, sequenced in a study of blood T cells in healthy people across ages. Combining a sample-barcoded 5' primer with a J-beta primer mix, a second PCR ran for roughly 6 to 11 cycles. In TCRdb, the 5' RACE reads were re-called with MiXCR into one record per CDR3 protein. This repertoire shows about 1.4 million distinct CDR3 sequences, roughly 60% found once; its top ten account for 6.5% to 8.5%. The sequenced material came from blood. These receptors all come from a young man in good health.

This clonotype was detected once. The chain uses TRBV4-1 and TRBJ2-1; 10 bases match TRBD2. Trimming at V came to 4 bases and at J to 7 bases, leaving 7 bases not matched to a gene. The CDR3 runs 15 residues. Germline CDR1 reads MGHRA; CDR2 reads YSYEKL. Written as DNA, the CDR3 is TGCGCCAGCAGCCCTTCTAGCGGGAGTCGGAATGAGCAGTTCTTC. Translation gives CASSPSSGSRNEQFF.

The chain recombines TRBV18 with TRBJ2-3, with unresolved D. CDR1 and CDR2 (germline): KGHSH, LQKENI. The CDR3 contains 13 residues. The V end lost 0 bases, the J end lost 5 bases, and 6 bases lay between the germline ends. The CDR3 DNA reads as TGTGCCAGCTCACCACCGACGAGAGATACGCAGTATTTT. Translation: CASSPPTRDTQYF.

V is TRBV5-1 and J is TRBJ1-2, with TRBD1 identical over 7 bases. The J segment lost 3 bases and the V segment lost 0 bases, leaving 11 bases of the junction unmatched. In germline, CDR1 is SGHRS, CDR2 YFSETQ. The length of the CDR3 is 17 residues. CDR3 nucleotide sequence: TGCGCCAGCAGCTTGGCCGGCGCCAGGGGGTCCGACTATGGCTACACCTTC. Translation gives CASSLAGARGSDYGYTF.

This sequence joins TRBV27 and TRBJ1-5; D not resolved. Trimming took 4 bases from V and 4 from J, leaving 17 bases between them. Germline V gene sequence: CDR1 MNHEY, CDR2 SMNVEV (reference sequence). This CDR3 has 16 amino acids. The CDR3 here is CASSSLEGGVNQPQHF. For the CDR3, the DNA is TGTGCCAGCAGTTCCCTCGAGGGCGGAGTTAATCAGCCCCAGCATTTT.

The chain carries TRBV29-1 and TRBJ2-1; TRBD2 agrees at 8 bases. This CDR3 has 16 residues. V lost 6 bases and J lost 3; bases outside the gene matches: 13. Per germline, CDR1 SQVTM and CDR2 ANQGSEA. The CDR3 here is CSVDGTRGRFYNEQFF. The CDR3, as DNA: TGCAGCGTGGATGGGACTAGAGGGCGGTTCTACAATGAGCAGTTCTTC.

V and J are TRBV15 and TRBJ2-5; no reliable D call. The J call may be incorrect, as the DNA end agrees better with TRBJ2-7. CDR3 size: 14 residues. CDR1 and CDR2 (germline): LNHNV, YYDKDF (reference sequence). This CDR3 reads CATSREIATYEQYF. The CDR3 DNA reads TGTGCCACCAGCAGAGAGATAGCCACCTACGAGCAGTACTTC.

The V and J genes are TRBV20-1 and TRBJ2-1; perhaps TRBD2 as D (6 bases). Germline CDR1 and CDR2: DFQATT and SNEGSKA (reference sequence). The germline V and J ends were trimmed by 6 bases and 5 bases, with 11 bases remaining between them. This CDR3 is 12 amino acids long. The CDR3 is CSAGGLNNEQFF. In nucleotides, the CDR3 is TGCAGTGCGGGGGGACTCAACAATGAGCAGTTCTTC.

This clonotype has just a few counts. V is TRBV10-3 and J is TRBJ2-1; D is undetermined. Germline values: CDR1 ENHRY, CDR2 SYGVKD. The CDR3 is 12 residues long. Deletions cut 4 bases from V and 6 bases from J, with 7 bases between. The CDR3 spells CAISVEGNEQFF. The CDR3 DNA is TGTGCCATCAGTGTGGAAGGCAATGAGCAGTTCTTC.

This clonotype was found once. CDR3 sequence reads: CASSSILNFQETQYF. In DNA, the CDR3 is TGTGCCAGCAGCTCTATTCTCAATTTCCAAGAGACCCAGTACTTC. V usage is TRBV7-9 and J usage is TRBJ2-5; D uncertain. This CDR3 has 15 residues. V was trimmed by 4 bases and J by 1 base, leaving 13 bases between them. From germline, CDR1 is SEHNR and CDR2 FQNEAQ (reference sequence).

Written as DNA, the CDR3 is TGTGCCAGCAGTTACTATGGGACAGGCGACTACGAGCAGTACTTC. Protein: CASSYYGTGDYEQYF. The V call is TRBV6-2 or TRBV6-3, the J call TRBJ2-7, with TRBD1 matching 8 bases. Germline CDR1 is MNHEY and CDR2 is SVGEGT. V dropped 1 base and J dropped 3; count of bases not matched to a gene: 5. The CDR3 covers 15 residues.

This clonotype was seen many times. The chain uses TRBV7-9 and TRBJ2-7; possibly TRBD1 for D (5 bases). The CDR3 loop spans 13 amino acids. The V gene lost 5 bases and the J gene lost 5 bases, with 13 bases spanning the gap. The germline CDR1 and CDR2 sequences are SEHNR and FQNEAQ (reference sequence). CDR3 sequence: CASSLDNLDEQYF. In nucleotides, the CDR3 is TGTGCCAGCAGCCTGGACAATTTGGACGAGCAGTACTTC.

This clonotype was recorded only once. In nucleotides, the CDR3 is TGTGCCAGCAGCCACGGACAGGGAGTTAGCAATCAGCCCCAGCATTTT. Its translation is CASSHGQGVSNQPQHF. The chain combines TRBV4-2 with TRBJ1-5; 8 positions match TRBD1. Germline V gene lookup returns CDR1 LGHNA and CDR2 YNFKEQ. The CDR3 has 16 amino acids. The J segment lost 0 bases and the V segment lost 3 bases, leaving 4 bases of the junction unmatched.